The entry below gives a single T cell receptor beta chain sequence along with its context. Its specificity is not known. Germline V gene data show CDR1 as SNHLY and CDR2 as FYNNEI. The CDR3 spans 13 residues. V was clipped by 5 bases and J by 4 bases, with 11 bases between them. TCR beta from blood CD8+ and CD4+ T cells was sequenced. The patients with Susac syndrome satisfied recently defined diagnostic criteria for either definite or probable disease. Reverse transcription used roughly 0.5 to 1 ug RNA and random hexamers. One entry per CDR3 protein, called by TCRdb with MiXCR from the immunoSEQ multiplex PCR reads. Counted here are about 140,000 distinct CDR3 sequences, approximately 95% occurring once; the ten biggest clones make up roughly 0.14%. The sample comes from a study of CD8 T cells in Susac syndrome. Study background: When blood was drawn, the patients with Susac syndrome were therapy-naive, on corticosteroids, or on intravenous immunoglobulin alone. Study-level findings and limits: Clonal expansion was missing from Susac syndrome CD4+ T cell repertoires.

J is TRBJ2-5 and V is TRBV2; D may correspond to TRBD1 or TRBD2 (5 bases each). This TCR was sampled from a human donor with Susac syndrome. The specimen sequenced was CD4+ T cells from PBMCs. The CDR3: CASSRGDGETQYF. CDR3 DNA sequence: TGTGCCAGCAGTAGGGGAGACGGAGAGACCCAGTACTTC. Full variable domain (remainder filled in from reference TRBV2 and TRBJ2-5): EPEVTQTPSHQVTQMGQEVILRCVPISNHLYFYWYRQILGQKVEFLVSFYNNEISEKSEIFDDQFSVERPDGSNFTLKIRSTKLEDSAMYFCASSRGDGETQYFGPGTRLLVL.